A selection of T cell receptor beta chains follows, all from one sample in a study of spatial heterogeneity in lung cancer. TCRdb passed the 5' RACE reads through MiXCR, listing each CDR3 protein once. The data hold 40,000 to 45,000 distinct CDR3 sequences, with approximately 13% observed a single time. This specimen was PBMCs, taken at surgery. Source of these receptors: a male donor with early-stage non-small cell lung cancer. Each CDR3 is given with its conserved first and last residue. D genes are given only for firm matches. Not all rows give a size; the values are once, few, many and, for expanded clones, a class.

TRBD1	TRBJ1-3	few	TRBV5-1	TGCGCCAGCAGCGTACAACAGGGGGCAGGTGGAAACACCATATATTTT	CASSVQQGAGGNTIYF
TRBD2	TRBJ2-3	NA	TRBV24-1	TGTGCCACCACCACCGGGACTAGTGCAGATACGCAGTATTTT	CATTTGTSADTQYF
TRBD1	TRBJ1-1	NA	TRBV20-1	TGCAGTGCTAGACCACAGGGGGGGACTGAAGCTTTCTTT	CSARPQGGTEAFF
NA	TRBJ2-5	many	TRBV5-1	TGCGCCAGCAGCGGCGGGACAGCCCCGGGGGAGACCCAGTACTTC	CASSGGTAPGETQYF
NA	TRBJ1-1	many	TRBV7-9	TGTGCCAGCAGCTTAGCGGTGGGGAACACTGAAGCTTTCTTT	CASSLAVGNTEAFF
NA	TRBJ2-4	many	TRBV29-1	TGCAGCGTTCGGACCACCAACATTCAGTACTTC	CSVRTTNIQYF
NA	TRBJ2-5	few	TRBV5-1	TGCGCCAGCAGCTTGGAACAGGCTGGGGAGACCCAGTACTTC	CASSLEQAGETQYF
TRBD2	TRBJ2-1	few	TRBV12-3/TRBV12-4	TGTGCCAGCAGTCCCGGGACTAGCGGCTACTCCTACAATGAGCAGTTCTTC	CASSPGTSGYSYNEQFF
NA	TRBJ1-2	NA	TRBV7-8	TGTGCCAGCAGCTTATTCGAGGGAGTTTTAACCTTC	CASSLFEGVLTF
TRBD1	TRBJ1-4	many	TRBV12-3/TRBV12-4	TGTGCCAGCACCCTAGGGACAGGGAGCGAAAAACTGTTTTTT	CASTLGTGSEKLFF
NA	TRBJ2-7	once	TRBV19	TGTGCCAGTAGTTCCGGACGGTACGAGCAGTACTTC	CASSSGRYEQYF
NA	TRBJ2-3	few	TRBV4-1	TGCGCCAGCAGCTTCCACCCAGGTCAGGCGGAGGAGGCAGATACGCAGTATTTT	CASSFHPGQAEEADTQYF
TRBD1	TRBJ2-3	few	TRBV19	TGTGCCAGTAGTACGACAGGGGGAGATACGCAGTATTTT	CASSTTGGDTQYF
NA	TRBJ1-1	many	TRBV6-1	TGTGCCAGCAGTGGGGGACGGAACACTGAAGCTTTCTTT	CASSGGRNTEAFF
TRBD2	TRBJ2-5	few	TRBV20-1	TGCAGTGCTATAGCGGGAGGGCCGGAAGAGACCCAGTACTTC	CSAIAGGPEETQYF
TRBD1	TRBJ1-2	many	TRBV18	TGTGCCAGCTCGACAGGGGGCGACTATGGCTACACCTTC	CASSTGGDYGYTF
NA	TRBJ2-3	few	TRBV5-1	TGCGCCAGCAGCGCTCTAGGTTCGGGAGATACGCAGTATTTT	CASSALGSGDTQYF
NA	TRBJ2-3	NA	TRBV6-1	TGTGCCAGCACCCTGGGGATAGGCACCACAGATACGCAGTATTTT	CASTLGIGTTDTQYF
NA	TRBJ1-1	NA	TRBV6-5	TGTGCCAGCAGCGCTACGAGGGGGACGTCGGAAGCTTTCTTT	CASSATRGTSEAFF
TRBD2	TRBJ2-2	NA	TRBV19	TGTGCCAGTAGTAACCCCTGGGGGGGTTCGGTCGGGGAGCTGTTTTTT	CASSNPWGGSVGELFF
NA	TRBJ2-5	NA	TRBV24-1	TGTGCCACCAGTGCGCGGGGGCCCGAGCAAGAGACCCAGTACTTC	CATSARGPEQETQYF
NA	TRBJ1-5	NA	TRBV19	TGTGCCAGTAGTATAGATCACGGGAACAATCAGCCCCAGCATTTT	CASSIDHGNNQPQHF
TRBD1	TRBJ2-3	few	TRBV29-1	TGCAGCGTTGGGGGGACAGGGGTTCTTAGCACAGATACGCAGTATTTT	CSVGGTGVLSTDTQYF
TRBD1	TRBJ2-5	NA	TRBV5-1	TGCGCCAGCAGCTCGGGACAGGCCCAAGAGACCCAGTACTTC	CASSSGQAQETQYF
NA	TRBJ2-7	few	TRBV6-2/TRBV6-3	TGTGCCAGCAGTTATCGGGACTACGAGCAGTACTTC	CASSYRDYEQYF